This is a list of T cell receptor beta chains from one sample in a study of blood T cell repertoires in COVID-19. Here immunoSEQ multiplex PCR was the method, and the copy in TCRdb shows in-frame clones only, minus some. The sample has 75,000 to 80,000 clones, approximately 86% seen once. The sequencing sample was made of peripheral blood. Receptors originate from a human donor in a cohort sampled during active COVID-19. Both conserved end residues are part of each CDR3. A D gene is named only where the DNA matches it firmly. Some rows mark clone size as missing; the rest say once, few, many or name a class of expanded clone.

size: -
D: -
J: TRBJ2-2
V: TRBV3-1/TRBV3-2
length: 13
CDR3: CASSQTETGELFF
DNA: TGTGCCAGCAGCCAAACAGAGACCGGGGAGCTGTTTTTT

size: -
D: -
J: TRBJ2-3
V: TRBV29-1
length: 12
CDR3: CSVEYEGDTQYF
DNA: TGCAGCGTTGAATACGAGGGAGATACGCAGTATTTT

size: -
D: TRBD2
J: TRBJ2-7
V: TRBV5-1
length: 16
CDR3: CASRKGGREGSYEQYF
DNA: TGCGCCAGCAGGAAAGGTGGCAGGGAGGGCTCCTACGAGCAGTACTTC

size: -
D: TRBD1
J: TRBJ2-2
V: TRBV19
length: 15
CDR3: CASSRTGIDTGELFF
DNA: TGTGCCAGTAGTAGGACAGGGATCGACACCGGGGAGCTGTTTTTT

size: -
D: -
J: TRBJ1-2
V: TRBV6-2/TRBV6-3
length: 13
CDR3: CASSYSTEDGYTF
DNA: TGTGCCAGCAGTTACTCGACAGAAGATGGCTACACCTTC

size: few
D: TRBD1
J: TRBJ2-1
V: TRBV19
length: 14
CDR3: CASNRDSPYNEQFF
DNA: TGTGCCAGTAACCGGGACAGCCCTTACAATGAGCAGTTCTTC

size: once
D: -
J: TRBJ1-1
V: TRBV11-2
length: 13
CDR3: CASSTTLNTEAFF
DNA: TGTGCCAGCAGCACCACCCTAAACACTGAAGCTTTCTTT

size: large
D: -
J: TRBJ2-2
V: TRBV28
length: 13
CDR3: CASSSRGTGELFF
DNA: TGTGCCAGCAGTTCCCGGGGAACCGGGGAGCTGTTTTTT

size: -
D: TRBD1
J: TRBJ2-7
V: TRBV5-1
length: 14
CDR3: CASSVDRGRNEQYF
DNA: TGCGCCAGCAGCGTGGACAGGGGGCGGAACGAGCAGTACTTC

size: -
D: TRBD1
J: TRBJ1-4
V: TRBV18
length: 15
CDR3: CASSPRGQEGEKLFF
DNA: TGTGCCAGCTCACCGAGAGGACAGGAAGGGGAAAAACTGTTTTTT

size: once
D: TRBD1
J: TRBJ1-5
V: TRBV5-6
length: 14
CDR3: CASSYQGVNQPQHF
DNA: TGTGCCAGCAGCTACCAGGGGGTCAATCAGCCCCAGCATTTT

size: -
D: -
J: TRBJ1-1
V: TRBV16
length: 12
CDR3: CASSRLAPEAFF
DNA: TGTGCCAGCAGCCGGCTGGCTCCTGAAGCTTTCTTT

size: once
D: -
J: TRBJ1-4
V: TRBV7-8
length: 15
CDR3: CASSPVRVSNEKLFF
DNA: TGTGCCAGCAGCCCAGTGAGGGTTTCTAATGAAAAACTGTTTTTT

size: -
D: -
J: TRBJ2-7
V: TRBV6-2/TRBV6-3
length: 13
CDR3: CASSYVGTREQYF
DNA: TGTGCCAGCAGTTACGTTGGGACTCGGGAGCAGTACTTC